This T cell receptor (beta chain) appears in the sequencing data of a study of T cell responses to AZD1222 COVID-19 vaccine (dated by TCRdb to about 2021). The study in broad terms: TCR sequencing covered 233 trial participants: roughly 200 given two doses of AZD1222 and about 26 given two doses of MenACWY control vaccine. Enrollment into the trials was organized by age into subgroups of 18-55, 56-69 and 70-plus years, and those subgroups contained approximately 160, 26 and 62 TCR-sequenced participants, respectively.

Read against the paper, the sample's time point label means: about 28 days (+/-7) after the second vaccine dose. AZD1222 recipients given second doses at about 4 weeks or at about 12 weeks were pooled, since spike-specific TCR depth and breadth were not found to differ between the two schedules. Samples from vaccinated people were obtained from the UK trials COV001 and COV002, which included a single-blind randomized controlled phase 2/3 trial of AZD1222 (ChAdOx1 nCoV-19) in healthy adults. Trial participant PBMC samples were collected at day 0 and day 28 after the second dose for TCRbeta chain sequencing. Paper-wide results and their limitations: The 56-69-year group was small, and its depth increase did not reach significance, likely because of low power. After two AZD1222 doses, spike-specific TCR breadth and depth were significantly higher than at day 0 and than in MenACWY recipients. Participants were mostly white British and included more females than males, and it was suggested by the authors that clonal diversity may have been underestimated. Reportedly, close to half of the unique spike-specific TCRs recognized epitopes lying outside the regions that are mutated in the B.1.351 and B.1.1.7 variants. Conclusions about previously exposed vaccinees were limited because only a handful of AZD1222 recipients were SARS-CoV-2 seropositive at baseline. Because no samples from the day 14 peak response were available, repertoires could be characterized only after the peak T cell response. CD4 TCRs associated with the vaccine covered the entire spike protein, and the dominant responses were in regions 160-218 and 743-854.

The CDR3 regions of human TCRbeta chains were subjected to immunosequencing. In the original analysis: TCRs in the repertoires were matched against a reference library of SARS-CoV-2-specific TCRs that had been generated with the MIRA antigen-specificity platform. Breadth was defined as the fraction of unique TCRs that were SARS-CoV-2-associated, and depth was defined as the fraction of total T cells that were SARS-CoV-2-associated. Using the MIRA data, each spike-specific TCR was assigned both to the spike region to which the TCR was reactive and to a CD4 or CD8 class. Log10-transformed breadth and depth values were compared by one-way ANOVA with Sidak's multiple comparisons tests. As stored in TCRdb, this immuneACCESS dataset retains in-frame rearrangements with V and J assigned. A fraction of the clones does not appear; measured against another copy, unresolved V genes explain less than half of the discrepancy, and the remainder lacks a known reason. The V and J calls and clone size are taken from that table; D and trimming were inferred from the DNA. This sample comprises over 75,000 clones, 80% to 90% of them detected only once. The leading ten clones occupy 2.5% of the sample.

With regard to this clone: Its antigen is unknown. Base-call qualities are not available, and no considerably larger clone is one nucleotide away.

Sequenced here: peripheral blood, sampled 28 days after the second AZD1222 dose. The sequence was collected from an adult who received the AZD1222 COVID-19 vaccine.

The CDR3 has the sequence CASRTTATDTQYF. The DNA sequence reads TGTGCCAGCAGAACTACAGCCACAGATACGCAGTATTTT. The receptor chain draws on TRBV6-5 and TRBJ2-3, with the D gene uncertain. The CDR3 covers 13 residues, taking in both the cysteine and the phenylalanine. Only the CDR3 DNA is retained, 39 bases long and in frame from the first base. CDR1 is given as MNHEY and CDR2 as SVGAGI, both from the germline V gene. A distance of 9 bases separates the germline ends of V and J, which lose 6 bases and 2 bases respectively.